The 30 T cell receptor beta chains given below trace back to one sample, sequenced in a study of T cells after posttransplantation cyclophosphamide. A marrow graft followed busulfan-fludarabine conditioning, with cyclophosphamide on days +3 and +4. The protocol was immunoSEQ multiplex PCR, while the TCRdb copy is restricted to in-frame clones and leaves out a portion. The sample shows about 19,000 clones, roughly 70% of them seen only once. The sequences come from PBMCs, collected after an allogeneic stem cell transplant with post-transplant cyclophosphamide. The receptor source for this set is a male patient between 25 and 39 years old who received an allogeneic stem cell transplant from a related donor, was CMV-positive, and had acute GVHD only. The graft donor may account for some of the T cells.

V and J are TRBV9 and TRBJ2-1; tentatively, D is TRBD2 (7 bases). Trimming left V 0 bases short and J 8 bases short, with 21 bases between. Germline CDR1 and CDR2: SGDLS and YYNGEE. The CDR3 sequence is 17 residues long. In nucleotides, the CDR3 is TGTGCCAGCAGCGTAGCGACAGGAGGGAGGGGACGGGATGAGCAGTTCTTC. Its translation is CASSVATGGRGRDEQFF.

The rearrangement links TRBV11-3 to TRBJ2-3; weak D call: TRBD2 (6 bases). V was clipped by 5 bases and J by 6 bases, with 18 bases between them. Germline V gives CDR1 SGHNT, CDR2 YENEEA. The CDR3 contains 15 residues. For the CDR3, the DNA is TGTGCCAGCAGCCCACCGACGGGGGAGAGGGATACGCAGTATTTT. The encoded protein is CASSPPTGERDTQYF.

This clone was seen more than once but under ten times. The chain combines TRBV27 with TRBJ2-7; 8 bases agree with TRBD1. The CDR3 runs 14 residues. J lost 2 bases, V lost 6 bases, and 6 bases had no gene match. The germline CDR1 and CDR2 sequences are MNHEY and SMNVEV (reference sequence). The CDR3: CASRRQGIPYEQYF. The DNA of the CDR3 is TGTGCCAGCAGAAGACAGGGGATTCCCTACGAGCAGTACTTC.

CDR3 protein: CAWRKRGGAYEQYF. CDR3 DNA sequence: TGTGCCTGGAGAAAGAGGGGGGGGGCCTACGAGCAGTACTTC. This sequence joins TRBV30 and TRBJ2-7; D may be TRBD2 (7 bases). Trimming removed 3 bases at V and 2 bases at J, with 14 bases between. The length of the CDR3 is 14 residues. Looked up from germline, CDR1 is GTSNPN and CDR2 is SVGIG (reference sequence).

This chain's CDR3 is CASSPPLAGVYEQYF. The CDR3 bases are TGTGCCAGCAGCCCTCCCCTAGCGGGGGTCTACGAGCAGTACTTC. The rearrangement joins TRBV6-5 to TRBJ2-7; TRBD2 agrees at 10 bases. The trim removed 6 bases at V and 3 bases at J, leaving 8 bases unmatched. CDR3 length equals 15 residues. Germline lookup yields CDR1 MNHEY and CDR2 SVGAGI.

The V and J genes are TRBV5-1 and TRBJ2-1; 9 bases fit TRBD2. The CDR3 extends over 17 amino acids. CDR1 and CDR2 from the germline V gene are SGHRS and YFSETQ. With V trimmed by 4 bases and J by 6 bases, 14 bases remained unmatched. The CDR3 loop reads CASSPFLSGGSSNEQFF. DNA for the CDR3: TGCGCCAGCAGCCCCTTTCTCAGCGGGGGGTCGAGCAATGAGCAGTTCTTC.

The rearrangement links TRBV6-6 to TRBJ1-2; perhaps TRBD1 as D (5 bases). V shed 3 bases and J shed 4 bases, with 9 bases lying between them. The germline V gene encodes CDR1 MNHNY and CDR2 SVGAGI (reference sequence). CDR3 length: 13 amino acids. The CDR3 protein is CASSYRQSYGYTF. CDR3 nucleotides: TGTGCCAGCAGTTATCGACAGTCCTATGGCTACACCTTC.

V gene TRBV5-6 combines with J gene TRBJ1-1; possibly TRBD1 for D (6 bases). Per the germline V gene, CDR1 is SGHDT and CDR2 is YYEEEE. The V and J ends lost 4 bases and 4 bases respectively, with 14 bases between them. The CDR3 loop spans 14 amino acids. The DNA of the CDR3 is TGTGCCAGCAGCCCCAGTCAGGGGATCACTGAAGCTTTCTTT. Amino acids: CASSPSQGITEAFF. Based on the CDR3 plus reference TRBV5-6 and TRBJ1-1, the full variable domain is DAGVTQSPTHLIKTRGQQVTLRCSPKSGHDTVSWYQQALGQGPQFIFQYYEEEERQRGNFPDRFSGHQFPNYSSELNVNALLLGDSALYLCASSPSQGITEAFFGQGTRLTVV.

The chain links TRBV28 to TRBJ1-6; D unresolved. CDR1 is MDHEN, CDR2 SYDVKM, per germline. Trimming removed 2 bases from V and 10 bases from J, with 9 bases in between. CDR3 size: 13 residues. The CDR3 DNA sequence: TGTGCCAGCAGTTTACAGGCACCATCACCCCTCCACTTT. It yields the protein CASSLQAPSPLHF.

This clone showed up just once. J is TRBJ1-1 and V is TRBV7-8; no reliable D call. This CDR3 has 14 amino acids. V lost 1 base, J lost 0 bases, and 6 bases lay in between. Germline V gives CDR1 SGHVS, CDR2 FQNEAQ. CDR3 sequence reads: CASSLGSVNTEAFF. CDR3 coding DNA: TGTGCCAGCAGCTTAGGGTCAGTGAACACTGAAGCTTTCTTT.

The chain carries TRBV7-2 and TRBJ2-7; 12 bases line up with TRBD2. The germline V gene has CDR1 SGHTA and CDR2 FQGNSA. V lost 4 bases, J lost 6 bases, and 13 bases stayed unmatched. This CDR3 contains 17 residues. The CDR3 DNA sequence: TGTGCCAGCAGCTCACCGGGACTAGCGGGTCTATTAGGCGAGCAGTACTTC. Encoded protein: CASSSPGLAGLLGEQYF.

Only a few counts were recorded for this clone. The genes are TRBV2 and TRBJ1-5; the D gene is possibly TRBD1 (6 bases). The CDR3 runs to 17 residues. Trimming removed 4 bases at V and 1 base at J, with 17 bases between. Germline V gives CDR1 SNHLY, CDR2 FYNNEI. The CDR3 here is CASSASPTGKSNQPQHF. Here the CDR3 DNA reads TGTGCCAGCAGTGCCTCGCCTACAGGGAAGAGCAATCAGCCCCAGCATTTT. Looking up the rest from reference TRBV2 and TRBJ1-5 gives the full variable domain: EPEVTQTPSHQVTQMGQEVILRCVPISNHLYFYWYRQILGQKVEFLVSFYNNEISEKSEIFDDQFSVERPDGSNFTLKIRSTKLEDSAMYFCASSASPTGKSNQPQHFGDGTRLSIL.

This chain links TRBV19 with TRBJ2-5; no definite D call. V was clipped by 0 bases and J by 1 base, with 6 bases between them. The CDR3 consists of 14 residues. CDR1 is LNHDA, CDR2 SQIVND, per germline (reference sequence). CDR3 residues: CASSIDHSQETQYF. In nucleotides, the CDR3 is TGTGCCAGTAGTATAGATCACAGCCAAGAGACCCAGTACTTC.

The chain couples TRBV16 to TRBJ1-2, with D perhaps matching TRBD1 (5 bases). Trimming pared 0 bases from V and 4 bases from J, leaving 9 bases between. CDR3 length: 14 residues. CDR1 and CDR2 from the germline V gene are KGHSY and FQNENV. CDR3 sequence: CASSQSRQFYGYTF. The CDR3 DNA follows: TGTGCCAGCAGCCAATCTAGACAGTTCTATGGCTACACCTTC.

This clone showed up just once. The rearrangement links TRBV5-1 to TRBJ1-2, with 8 bases lining up with TRBD1. CDR1 is SGHRS, CDR2 YFSETQ, per germline. This CDR3 has 14 amino acids. V was clipped by 3 bases and J by 5 bases; unmatched bases: 6. CDR3 DNA sequence: TGCGCCAGCAGCTCAGACAGGGGTCCTTATGGCTACACCTTC. This translates into CASSSDRGPYGYTF.

The V and J genes are TRBV7-9 and TRBJ2-7; TRBD2 is a possible D gene (5 bases). V was trimmed by 7 bases and J by 3 bases, leaving 13 bases between them. Germline lookup yields CDR1 SEHNR and CDR2 FQNEAQ (reference sequence). This CDR3 is 13 amino acids long. The DNA of the CDR3 is TGTGCCAGCACCCACCAGGAGGTCTACGAGCAGTACTTC. Translation: CASTHQEVYEQYF.

The V call is TRBV15, the J call TRBJ2-5; D is undetermined. The V end was cut by 0 bases, the J end by 1 base, with 9 bases between. The CDR3 consists of 15 residues. In germline, CDR1 is LNHNV, CDR2 YYDKDF (reference sequence). In nucleotides, the CDR3 is TGTGCCACCAGCAGAGAACTCAGGTTCCAAGAGACCCAGTACTTC. Translation gives CATSRELRFQETQYF.

The chain recombines TRBV5-6 with TRBJ1-6, with TRBD1 matching 9 bases. V trimming: 4 bases; J trimming: 8 bases; junction bases outside the gene matches: 4. The germline CDR1 and CDR2 sequences are SGHDT and YYEEEE. This CDR3 comprises 14 residues. DNA of the CDR3: TGTGCCAGCAGCCCTACAGGGGGCGATTCACCCCTCCACTTT. Its translation: CASSPTGGDSPLHF.

In regard to this clone: The same CDR3 arises from other DNA sequences in this sample as well. This sequence joins TRBV19 and TRBJ2-7, with TRBD1 as a possible D gene (5 bases). The ends were cut back, 3 bases at V and 3 bases at J, with 6 bases in the middle. The germline V gene has CDR1 LNHDA and CDR2 SQIVND (reference sequence). The CDR3 has 12 residues. The CDR3 spells CASSIQGYEQYF. The DNA for the CDR3 is TGTGCCAGTAGTATTCAGGGCTACGAGCAGTACTTC.

This clone was counted a few times. The chain combines TRBV27 with TRBJ1-1; 9 nucleotides align to TRBD1. Germline V gene data show CDR1 as MNHEY and CDR2 as SMNVEV (reference sequence). CDR3 length equals 14 residues. With V trimmed by 4 bases and J by 2 bases, 2 bases remained unmatched. Here the CDR3 reads CASSSQGANTEAFF. The CDR3 coding sequence is TGTGCCAGCAGTTCACAGGGGGCTAACACTGAAGCTTTCTTT.

A few counts support this clone. The rearrangement joins TRBV19 to TRBJ1-1, with TRBD1 matching over 10 bases. Looked up from germline, CDR1 is LNHDA and CDR2 is SQIVND (reference sequence). Germline trimming cut 4 bases from V and 0 bases from J; bases unmatched to any gene: 2. The CDR3 contains 15 residues. DNA of the CDR3: TGTGCCAGTAGTAGGGGACAGGGGATGAACACTGAAGCTTTCTTT. It encodes CASSRGQGMNTEAFF.

The rearrangement uses TRBV4-1 and TRBJ2-7; 10 nucleotides line up with TRBD1. Losses at the gene ends were 9 bases for V and 3 bases for J; bases not matched to a gene: 8. Germline CDR1 MGHRA, CDR2 YSYEKL. The CDR3 sequence is 14 residues long. The CDR3 DNA is TGCGCCAGTCAATCCGGGACAGGGGACTACGAGCAGTACTTC. It specifies CASQSGTGDYEQYF.

The chain is built from TRBV5-1 and TRBJ1-1; perhaps TRBD1 as D (6 bases). This CDR3 is built from 14 residues. V gave up 4 bases and J gave up 1 base, with 11 bases separating them. Germline V CDR1 and CDR2: SGHRS, YFSETQ. The CDR3 DNA reads TGCGCCAGCAGCGACGAGACAGGGAACACTGAAGCTTTCTTT. Amino acid sequence: CASSDETGNTEAFF.

This clone was recorded once. The V and J genes are TRBV4-3 and TRBJ1-2; the D gene is possibly TRBD1 (5 bases). Germline V gene sequence: CDR1 LGHNA, CDR2 YSLEER. This CDR3 has 13 residues. V was shortened by 1 base and J by 10 bases, with 13 bases between the two germline ends. CDR3 loop: CASSQVGTGPYTF. Here the CDR3 DNA reads TGCGCCAGCAGCCAAGTAGGAACAGGTCCCTACACCTTC.

The V and J genes are TRBV2 and TRBJ1-6; 8 bases align to TRBD1. CDR1 is SNHLY and CDR2 is FYNNEI in the germline V gene. The CDR3 extends over 16 amino acids. The ends lost 7 bases at V and 7 bases at J; junction bases unmatched: 12. CDR3: CASKSGGPLRNSPLHF. CDR3 DNA: TGTGCCAGCAAATCAGGGGGCCCCCTAAGGAATTCACCCCTCCACTTT.

J is TRBJ1-2 and V is TRBV27; perhaps TRBD1 as D (5 bases). The germline gives CDR1 MNHEY, CDR2 SMNVEV (reference sequence). The CDR3 spans 13 residues. V gave up 6 bases and J gave up 3 bases, with 11 bases separating them. CDR3 protein: CASSPGGDYGYTF. As DNA, the CDR3 is TGTGCCAGCAGCCCAGGAGGGGACTATGGCTACACCTTC.

As regards this clone: Other DNA sequences from this sample encode an identical CDR3 as well. This chain links TRBV4-1 with TRBJ1-1; D unclear. Germline loops: CDR1 MGHRA, CDR2 YSYEKL. The V and J ends lost 0 bases and 5 bases respectively, with 10 bases between them. CDR3 size: 14 residues. The CDR3 nucleotides read TGCGCCAGCAGCCAAGAAAGCCGGGGAACTGAAGCTTTCTTT. Amino acid sequence: CASSQESRGTEAFF.

This chain uses TRBV19 with TRBJ1-4; maybe TRBD1 (6 bases). The CDR3 has 14 amino acids. With 4 bases removed from V and 6 bases from J, the gap between germline ends came to 12 bases. Germline V gene data show CDR1 as LNHDA and CDR2 as SQIVND (reference sequence). The CDR3, as DNA: TGTGCCAGTAGTAAGGGGGTCCGGGATGAAAAACTGTTTTTT. Its protein is CASSKGVRDEKLFF.

This chain uses TRBV6-1 with TRBJ1-2; possibly TRBD1 for D (5 bases). CDR3 length equals 13 residues. The V end lost 7 bases, the J end lost 5 bases, and 14 bases lay between the germline ends. In germline, CDR1 is MNHNS, CDR2 SASEGT. CDR3 residues: CASNGGVGYGYTF. Here the CDR3 DNA reads TGTGCCAGCAACGGGGGTGTTGGATATGGCTACACCTTC.

This chain joins TRBV5-1 and TRBJ1-6; D is undetermined. V was trimmed by 4 bases and J by 3 bases, leaving 8 bases between them. Germline CDR1 and CDR2: SGHRS and YFSETQ. The CDR3 sequence is 14 residues long. The CDR3 is CASSTRNYNSPLHF. The DNA of the CDR3 is TGCGCCAGCAGCACACGAAACTATAATTCACCCCTCCACTTT.